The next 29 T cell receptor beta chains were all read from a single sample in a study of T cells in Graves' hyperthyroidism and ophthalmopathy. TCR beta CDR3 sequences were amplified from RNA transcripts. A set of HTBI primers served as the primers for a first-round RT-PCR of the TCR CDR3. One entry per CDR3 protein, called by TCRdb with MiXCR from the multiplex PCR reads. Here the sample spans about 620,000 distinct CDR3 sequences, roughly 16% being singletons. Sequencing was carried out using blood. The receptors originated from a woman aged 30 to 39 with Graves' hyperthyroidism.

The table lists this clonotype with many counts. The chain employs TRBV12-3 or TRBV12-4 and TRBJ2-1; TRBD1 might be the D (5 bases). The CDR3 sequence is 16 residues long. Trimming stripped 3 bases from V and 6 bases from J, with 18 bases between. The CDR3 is CASSFPTRKGVNEQFF. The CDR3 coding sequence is TGTGCCAGCAGTTTCCCGACGAGGAAAGGGGTCAATGAGCAGTTCTTC.

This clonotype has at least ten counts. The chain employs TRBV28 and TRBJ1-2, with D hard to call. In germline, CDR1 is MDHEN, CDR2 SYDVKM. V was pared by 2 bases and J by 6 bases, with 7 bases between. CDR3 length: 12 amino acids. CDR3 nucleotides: TGTGCCAGCAGTTTAGGCGTTAATGGCTACACCTTC. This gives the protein CASSLGVNGYTF.

In DNA form, the CDR3 reads TGTGCCAGCAGCCCTTGGGATAGCGGGAGCCCCCGGGGGGAGCTGTTTTTT. This translates into CASSPWDSGSPRGELFF. The rearrangement joins TRBV3-1 to TRBJ2-2; 9 nucleotides line up with TRBD2. With 4 bases clipped from V and 8 bases from J, the junction kept 14 bases outside the gene matches. This CDR3 region has 17 residues. Germline CDR1 reads LGHDT; CDR2 reads YNNKEL (reference sequence).

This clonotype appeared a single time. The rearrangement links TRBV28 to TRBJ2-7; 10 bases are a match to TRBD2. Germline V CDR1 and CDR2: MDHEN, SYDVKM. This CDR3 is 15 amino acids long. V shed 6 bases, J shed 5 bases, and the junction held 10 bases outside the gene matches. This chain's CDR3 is CASRYASGSGHEQYF. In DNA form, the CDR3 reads TGTGCCAGCAGATACGCTAGCGGGAGCGGCCACGAGCAGTACTTC.

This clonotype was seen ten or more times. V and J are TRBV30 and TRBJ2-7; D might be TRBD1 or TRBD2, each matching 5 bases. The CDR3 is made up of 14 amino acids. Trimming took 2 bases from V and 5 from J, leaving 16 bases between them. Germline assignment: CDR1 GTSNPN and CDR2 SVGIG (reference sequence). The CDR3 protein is CAWSRPGTRDEQYF. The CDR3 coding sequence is TGTGCCTGGAGTAGACCGGGGACGAGGGACGAGCAGTACTTC.

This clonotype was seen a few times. CDR3 residues: CATSRTSGSTGELFF. Written as DNA, the CDR3 is TGTGCCACCAGCCGGACTAGCGGGAGCACCGGGGAGCTGTTTTTT. The rearrangement joins TRBV15 to TRBJ2-2, with 13 nucleotides matching TRBD2. The trim removed 5 bases at V and 4 bases at J, leaving 1 base unmatched. Germline V gene lookup returns CDR1 LNHNV and CDR2 YYDKDF (reference sequence). The CDR3 runs 15 residues.

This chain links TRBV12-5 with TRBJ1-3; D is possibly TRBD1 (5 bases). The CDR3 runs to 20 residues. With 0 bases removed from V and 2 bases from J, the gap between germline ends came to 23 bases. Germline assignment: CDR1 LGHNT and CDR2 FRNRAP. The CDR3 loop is CASGLVLIIGREDAGNTIYF. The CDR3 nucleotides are TGTGCTAGTGGTTTGGTACTGATTATTGGCAGGGAAGACGCTGGAAACACCATATATTTT.

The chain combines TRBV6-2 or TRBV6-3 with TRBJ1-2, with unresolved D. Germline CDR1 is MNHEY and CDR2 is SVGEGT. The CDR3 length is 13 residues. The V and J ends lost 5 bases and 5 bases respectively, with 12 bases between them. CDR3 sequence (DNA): TGTGCCAGCAGTCAGGCAACTTGGTATGGCTACACCTTC. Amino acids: CASSQATWYGYTF.

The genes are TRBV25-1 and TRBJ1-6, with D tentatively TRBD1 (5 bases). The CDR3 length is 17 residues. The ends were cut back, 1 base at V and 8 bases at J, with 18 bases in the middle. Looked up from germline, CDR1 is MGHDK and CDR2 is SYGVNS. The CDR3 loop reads CASSELSVGGWDSPLHF. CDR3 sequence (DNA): TGTGCCAGCAGTGAATTGTCCGTGGGGGGGTGGGATTCACCCCTCCACTTT.

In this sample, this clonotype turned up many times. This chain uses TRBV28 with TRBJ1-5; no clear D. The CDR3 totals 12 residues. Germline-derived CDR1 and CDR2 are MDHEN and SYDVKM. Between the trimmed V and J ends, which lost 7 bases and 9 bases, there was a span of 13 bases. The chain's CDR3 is CASTTALGPQHF. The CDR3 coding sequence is TGTGCCAGCACCACGGCCCTGGGGCCCCAGCATTTT.

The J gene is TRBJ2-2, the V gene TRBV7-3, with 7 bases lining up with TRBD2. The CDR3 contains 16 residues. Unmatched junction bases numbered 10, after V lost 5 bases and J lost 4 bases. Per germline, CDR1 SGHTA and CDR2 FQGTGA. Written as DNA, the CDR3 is TGTGCCAGCAGCCCCTTGGCGGGAGTTTCCACCGGGGAGCTGTTTTTT. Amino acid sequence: CASSPLAGVSTGELFF.

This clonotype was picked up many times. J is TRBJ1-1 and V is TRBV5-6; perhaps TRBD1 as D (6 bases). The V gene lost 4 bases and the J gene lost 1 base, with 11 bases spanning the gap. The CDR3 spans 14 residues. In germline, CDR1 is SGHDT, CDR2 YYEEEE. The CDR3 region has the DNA TGTGCCAGCAGCCAGGGGTACACGAACACTGAAGCTTTCTTT. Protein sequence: CASSQGYTNTEAFF.

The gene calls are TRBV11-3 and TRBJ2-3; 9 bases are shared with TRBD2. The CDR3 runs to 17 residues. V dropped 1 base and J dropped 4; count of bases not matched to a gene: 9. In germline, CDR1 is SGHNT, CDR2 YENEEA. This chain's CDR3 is CASSLGTGTSRADTQYF. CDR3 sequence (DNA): TGTGCCAGCAGCTTAGGGACCGGGACTAGCAGGGCAGATACGCAGTATTTT.

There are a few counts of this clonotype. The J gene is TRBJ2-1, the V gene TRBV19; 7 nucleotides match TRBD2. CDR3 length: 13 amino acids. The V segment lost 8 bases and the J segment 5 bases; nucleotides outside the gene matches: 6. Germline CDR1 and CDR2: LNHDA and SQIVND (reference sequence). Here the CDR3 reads CASCERGHNEQFF. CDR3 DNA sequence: TGTGCCAGTTGCGAGCGGGGCCACAATGAGCAGTTCTTC.

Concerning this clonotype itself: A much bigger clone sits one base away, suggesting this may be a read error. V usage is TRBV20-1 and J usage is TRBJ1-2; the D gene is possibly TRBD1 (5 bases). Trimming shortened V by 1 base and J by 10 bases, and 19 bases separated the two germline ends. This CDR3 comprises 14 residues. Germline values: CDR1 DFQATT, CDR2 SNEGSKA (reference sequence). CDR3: CSARGLRQGRDYTF. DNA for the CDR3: TGCAGTGCTAGAGGCCTGAGGCAGGGACGTGACTACACCTTC.

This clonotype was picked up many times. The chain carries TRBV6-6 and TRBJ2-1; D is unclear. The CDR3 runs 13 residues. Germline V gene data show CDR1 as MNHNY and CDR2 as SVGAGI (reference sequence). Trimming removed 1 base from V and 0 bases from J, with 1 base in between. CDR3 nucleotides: TGTGCCAGCAGTTACTTCTCCTACAATGAGCAGTTCTTC. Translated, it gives CASSYFSYNEQFF.

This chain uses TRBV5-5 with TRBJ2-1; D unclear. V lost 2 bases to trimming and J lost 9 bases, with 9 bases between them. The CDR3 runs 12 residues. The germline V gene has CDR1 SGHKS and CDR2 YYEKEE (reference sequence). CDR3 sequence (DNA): TGTGCCAGCAGCTTTTCCCAGCGTGAGCAGTTCTTC. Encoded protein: CASSFSQREQFF.

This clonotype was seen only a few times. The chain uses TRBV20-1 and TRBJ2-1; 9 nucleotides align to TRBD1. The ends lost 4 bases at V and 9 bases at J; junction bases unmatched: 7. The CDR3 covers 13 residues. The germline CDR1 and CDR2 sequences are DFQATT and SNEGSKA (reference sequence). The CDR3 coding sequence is TGCAGTGCTACACAGGGGGCTACGGGTGAGCAGTTCTTC. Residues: CSATQGATGEQFF.

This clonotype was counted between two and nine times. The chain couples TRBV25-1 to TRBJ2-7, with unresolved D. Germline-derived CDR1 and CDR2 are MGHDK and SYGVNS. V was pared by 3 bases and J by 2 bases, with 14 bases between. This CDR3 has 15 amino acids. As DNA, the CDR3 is TGTGCCAGCAGTGAGTCCCCTGGCGGAGCCTACGAGCAGTACTTC. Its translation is CASSESPGGAYEQYF.

The CDR3 DNA reads TGTGCCAGCAGCGCAGGGGACGGTTTCTACGAGCAGTACTTC. The encoded protein is CASSAGDGFYEQYF. The chain employs TRBV9 and TRBJ2-7; D is perhaps TRBD1 (6 bases). Trimming cost V 3 bases and J 3 bases, with 13 bases left between them. The germline V gene encodes CDR1 SGDLS and CDR2 YYNGEE. This CDR3 is built from 14 residues.

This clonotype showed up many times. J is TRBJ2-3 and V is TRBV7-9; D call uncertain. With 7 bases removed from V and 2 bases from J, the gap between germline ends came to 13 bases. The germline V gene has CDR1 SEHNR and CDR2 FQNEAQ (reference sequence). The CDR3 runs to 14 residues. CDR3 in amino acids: CASTLLKSTDTQYF. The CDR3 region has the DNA TGTGCCAGCACCCTCCTCAAATCCACAGATACGCAGTATTTT.

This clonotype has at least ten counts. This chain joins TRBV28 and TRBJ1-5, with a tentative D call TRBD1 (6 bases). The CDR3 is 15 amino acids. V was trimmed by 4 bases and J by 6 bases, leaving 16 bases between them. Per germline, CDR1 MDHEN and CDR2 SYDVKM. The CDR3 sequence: CASSSPGGGLQPQHF. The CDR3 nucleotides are TGTGCCAGCAGTTCCCCGGGTGGGGGGCTTCAGCCCCAGCATTTT.

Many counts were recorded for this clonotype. This CDR3 reads CASRQGSISYEQYF. The CDR3 DNA is TGTGCCAGCAGACAAGGGTCGATCTCCTACGAGCAGTACTTC. This chain uses TRBV28 with TRBJ2-7; D unresolved. Trimming removed 6 bases from V and 0 bases from J, with 12 bases in between. Germline assignment: CDR1 MDHEN and CDR2 SYDVKM. This CDR3 region has 14 residues.

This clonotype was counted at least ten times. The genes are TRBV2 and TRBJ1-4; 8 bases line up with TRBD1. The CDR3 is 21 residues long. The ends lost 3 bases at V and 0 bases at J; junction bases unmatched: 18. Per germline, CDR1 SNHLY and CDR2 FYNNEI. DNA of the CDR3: TGTGCCAGCAGTGACCTTGGACAGGGAAATACCCCACAGACAACTAATGAAAAACTGTTTTTT. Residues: CASSDLGQGNTPQTTNEKLFF.

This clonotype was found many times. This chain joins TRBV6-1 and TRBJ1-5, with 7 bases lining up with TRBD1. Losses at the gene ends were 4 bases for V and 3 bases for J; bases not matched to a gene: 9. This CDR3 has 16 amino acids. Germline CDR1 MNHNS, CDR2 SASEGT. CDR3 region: CASSVPPGQNNQPQHF. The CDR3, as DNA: TGTGCCAGCAGTGTCCCGCCGGGACAGAACAATCAGCCCCAGCATTTT.

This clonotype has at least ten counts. The CDR3 DNA sequence: TGTGCCAGCAGTTTAATTGTAGAGCGTTACTATAATTCACCCCTCCACTTT. Translated, it gives CASSLIVERYYNSPLHF. The chain uses TRBV12-3 or TRBV12-4 and TRBJ1-6, with unresolved D. This CDR3 region has 17 residues. The V end was cut by 2 bases, the J end by 3 bases, with 14 bases between.

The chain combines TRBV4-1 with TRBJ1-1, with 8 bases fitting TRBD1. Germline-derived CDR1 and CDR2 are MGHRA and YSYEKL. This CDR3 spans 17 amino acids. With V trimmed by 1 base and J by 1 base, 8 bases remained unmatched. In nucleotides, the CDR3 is TGCGCCAGCAGCCAAGGGCGTCAGGGGGCGCGGAACACTGAAGCTTTCTTT. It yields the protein CASSQGRQGARNTEAFF.

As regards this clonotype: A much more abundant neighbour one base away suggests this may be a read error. This chain's CDR3 is CASSRLDRASYNEQLF. The CDR3 nucleotides read TGTGCCAGCAGCCGCCTAGACAGGGCCTCCTACAATGAGCAGTTGTTC. This sequence joins TRBV7-8 and TRBJ2-1, with 7 bases aligning to TRBD1. The length of the CDR3 is 16 residues. CDR1 is SGHVS, CDR2 FQNEAQ, per germline.

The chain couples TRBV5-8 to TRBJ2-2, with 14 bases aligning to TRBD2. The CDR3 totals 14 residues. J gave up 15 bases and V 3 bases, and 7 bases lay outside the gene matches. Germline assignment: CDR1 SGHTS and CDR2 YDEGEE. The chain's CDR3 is CASSSSGLAGEVFF. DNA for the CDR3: TGTGCCAGCAGCTCTTCGGGACTAGCGGGAGAGGTGTTTTTT.